The 21 T cell receptor beta chains listed next were all sequenced from one sample in a study of blood T cell repertoires in COVID-19. Sequencing was performed with immunoSEQ multiplex PCR; in TCRdb, only in-frame clones are kept and a portion is missing. The repertoire holds tens of thousands of clones, with roughly 79% as singletons. Sequencing was carried out using peripheral blood. The receptors were gathered from a human donor in a cohort sampled during active COVID-19.

The V call is TRBV19, the J call TRBJ1-2, with TRBD1 identical over 7 bases. The V segment lost 4 bases and the J segment 4 bases; nucleotides outside the gene matches: 9. Germline-derived CDR1 and CDR2 are LNHDA and SQIVND (reference sequence). The CDR3 sequence is 15 residues long. CDR3 region: CASSTGQLRVYGYTF. Written as DNA, the CDR3 is TGTGCCAGTAGTACGGGACAGCTGCGGGTCTATGGCTACACCTTC.

The CDR3, as DNA: TGTGCCAGTAGGAAGCGGGACACAGATACGCAGTATTTT. Translating it yields CASRKRDTDTQYF. The V and J genes are TRBV19 and TRBJ2-3, with 7 nucleotides matching TRBD2. The CDR3 loop spans 13 amino acids. The J segment lost 2 bases and the V segment lost 6 bases, leaving 2 bases of the junction unmatched. The germline gives CDR1 LNHDA, CDR2 SQIVND (reference sequence).

This clone was detected only once. This chain connects TRBV7-2 to TRBJ2-7; TRBD2 aligns across 10 bases. From germline, CDR1 is SGHTA and CDR2 FQGNSA. Germline trimming cut 3 bases from V and 3 bases from J; bases unmatched to any gene: 5. CDR3 length equals 15 residues. The CDR3 nucleotides read TGTGCCAGCAGCTTTCTAGCGGGGGAGTTCTACGAGCAGTACTTC. Its translation is CASSFLAGEFYEQYF.

CDR3 in DNA: TGTGCCAGCAGTTTACGGGCAGCGGCTTCGCAGTTCTTC. This codes for CASSLRAAASQFF. The rearrangement links TRBV12-3 or TRBV12-4 to TRBJ2-1; D might be TRBD2 (5 bases). Trimming shortened V by 2 bases and J by 12 bases, and 14 bases separated the two germline ends. CDR3 length equals 13 residues.

This clone turned up a few times. The CDR3 nucleotides are TGTGCCAGCAGCTTGGCGGTCCAAGAGACCCAGTACTTC. Protein: CASSLAVQETQYF. The rearrangement links TRBV5-4 to TRBJ2-5, with D uncertain. This CDR3 comprises 13 residues. Germline values: CDR1 SGHNT, CDR2 YYREEE (reference sequence). The V and J ends lost 0 bases and 1 base respectively, with 4 bases between them.

The gene calls are TRBV7-6 and TRBJ2-7, with 8 bases matching TRBD2. The J segment lost 3 bases and the V segment lost 1 base, leaving 14 bases of the junction unmatched. The CDR3 runs to 18 residues. The germline V gene encodes CDR1 SGHVS and CDR2 FNYEAQ. CDR3 DNA sequence: TGTGCCAGCAGCTTAGAAAGGGCGGGGGAACTAGCGGACTACGAGCAGTACTTC. Encoded protein: CASSLERAGELADYEQYF. Complete variable domain (other parts from reference TRBV7-6 and TRBJ2-7): GAGVSQSPRYKVTKRGQDVALRCDPISGHVSLYWYRQALGQGPEFLTYFNYEAQQDKSGLPNDRFSAERPEGSISTLTIQRTEQRDSAMYRCASSLERAGELADYEQYFGPGTRLTVT.

The chain is built from TRBV24-1 and TRBJ2-7; tentative D call: TRBD1 (6 bases). V shed 9 bases and J shed 3 bases, with 8 bases lying between them. This CDR3 is 11 amino acids long. The germline V gene encodes CDR1 KGHDR and CDR2 SFDVKD. The CDR3 region is CATFRGYEQYF. DNA for the CDR3: TGTGCCACCTTCAGGGGCTACGAGCAGTACTTC.

J is TRBJ2-3 and V is TRBV7-9, with 7 bases matching TRBD2. V dropped 5 bases and J dropped 4; count of bases not matched to a gene: 3. Germline V CDR1 and CDR2: SEHNR, FQNEAQ (reference sequence). This CDR3 spans 13 amino acids. CDR3 DNA: TGTGCCAGCAGCCAGCGGGGTGCAGATACGCAGTATTTT. It codes for CASSQRGADTQYF.

This chain joins TRBV12-3 or TRBV12-4 and TRBJ1-5; 7 nucleotides agree with TRBD1. V was pared by 6 bases and J by 9 bases, with 8 bases of the junction left unmatched. The CDR3 consists of 13 residues. The CDR3 bases are TGTGCCAGCAGGCTTACAGGGACAGCGCCCCAGCATTTT. This gives the protein CASRLTGTAPQHF.

V gene TRBV30 combines with J gene TRBJ2-7, with D perhaps TRBD2 (6 bases). Between the trimmed V and J ends, which lost 0 bases and 3 bases, there was a span of 12 bases. The CDR3 runs to 14 residues. CDR1 is GTSNPN and CDR2 is SVGIG in the germline V gene (reference sequence). The CDR3 nucleotides read TGTGCCTGGAGTGTACTCGGGGGACGCTACGAGCAGTACTTC. Protein product: CAWSVLGGRYEQYF.

The chain recombines TRBV18 with TRBJ2-5, with 7 bases fitting TRBD1. This CDR3 is built from 15 residues. Trimming removed 1 base from V and 1 base from J; junction bases left unmatched: 3. The germline V gene has CDR1 KGHSH and CDR2 LQKENI. The CDR3 loop reads CASSPRTGTQETQYF. The DNA for the CDR3 is TGTGCCAGCTCACCACGGACAGGTACCCAAGAGACCCAGTACTTC.

The V call is TRBV5-1, the J call TRBJ2-3, with D unclear. Germline lookup yields CDR1 SGHRS and CDR2 YFSETQ. Trimming took off 5 bases at V and 2 bases at J, with 12 bases between the two ends. This CDR3 has 14 residues. CDR3 region: CASRLQGDTDTQYF. As DNA, the CDR3 is TGCGCCAGCAGGTTACAAGGAGACACAGATACGCAGTATTTT.

This clone was seen once. The chain links TRBV3-1 (or the pseudogene TRBV3-2) to TRBJ2-7; 7 bases agree with TRBD2. CDR3 size: 15 residues. The V and J ends lost 4 bases and 0 bases, in that order; junction bases with no gene match: 6. Germline loops: CDR1 LGHDT, CDR2 YNNKEL (reference sequence). CDR3 nucleotide sequence: TGTGCCAGCAGCCGGGGGGGATCGATCTCCTACGAGCAGTACTTC. Protein sequence: CASSRGGSISYEQYF.

V gene TRBV5-1 combines with J gene TRBJ2-7; 9 bases match TRBD2. The CDR3 is made up of 16 amino acids. The ends lost 3 bases at V and 4 bases at J; junction bases unmatched: 11. Germline CDR1 is SGHRS and CDR2 is YFSETQ. CDR3: CASSSSGLAGSYEQYF. The CDR3, as DNA: TGCGCCAGCAGCTCCTCCGGGCTAGCGGGATCTTACGAGCAGTACTTC. Using reference TRBV5-1 and TRBJ2-7 for the parts outside the CDR3, the full variable domain is KAGVTQTPRYLIKTRGQQVTLSCSPISGHRSVSWYQQTPGQGLQFLFEYFSETQRNKGNFPGRFSGRQFSNSRSEMNVSTLELGDSALYLCASSSSGLAGSYEQYFGPGTRLTVT.

The V gene is TRBV7-2, the J gene TRBJ2-7; 9 bases fit TRBD2. The germline CDR1 and CDR2 sequences are SGHTA and FQGNSA. CDR3 size: 16 residues. Germline trimming cut 5 bases from V and 2 bases from J; bases unmatched to any gene: 10. The CDR3 protein is CASSLKTAGGPYEQYF. The CDR3 region has the DNA TGTGCCAGCAGCCTAAAGACAGCGGGGGGCCCCTACGAGCAGTACTTC. Drawing the rest from reference TRBV7-2 and TRBJ2-7, the complete variable domain is GAGVSQSPSNKVTEKGKDVELRCDPISGHTALYWYRQSLGQGLEFLIYFQGNSAPDKSGLPSDRFSAERTGGSVSTLTIQRTQQEDSAVYLCASSLKTAGGPYEQYFGPGTRLTVT.

The genes are TRBV6-2 or TRBV6-3 and TRBJ1-2; D is unresolved. The V gene's germline CDR1 is MNHEY and CDR2 SVGEGT. The CDR3 runs to 15 residues. Trimming shortened V by 0 bases and J by 6 bases, and 14 bases separated the two germline ends. In nucleotides, the CDR3 is TGTGCCAGCAGTTACTCGCTCTGGGCGTTGGATGGCTACACCTTC. Residues: CASSYSLWALDGYTF.

This clone was recorded only once. This chain links TRBV6-5 with TRBJ2-2; possibly TRBD1 for D (6 bases). The CDR3 is made up of 14 amino acids. Looked up from germline, CDR1 is MNHEY and CDR2 is SVGAGI. V gave up 6 bases and J gave up 4 bases, with 12 bases separating them. The DNA of the CDR3 is TGTGCCAGCAGCTCGGGACAACTCACCGGGGAGCTGTTTTTT. Its translation: CASSSGQLTGELFF.

This rearrangement joins TRBV19 to TRBJ1-3; perhaps TRBD1 as D (6 bases). Deletions cut 6 bases from V and 0 bases from J, with 12 bases between. The CDR3 sequence is 15 residues long. Germline CDR1 LNHDA, CDR2 SQIVND (reference sequence). The CDR3 DNA is TGTGCCAGTAGATGGACAGCGGACTCTGGAAACACCATATATTTT. Translated: CASRWTADSGNTIYF.

The V call is TRBV28, the J call TRBJ1-4; TRBD1 matches 7 bases. The ends lost 5 bases at V and 11 bases at J; junction bases unmatched: 8. Germline-derived CDR1 and CDR2 are MDHEN and SYDVKM. The CDR3 runs 13 residues. The CDR3 DNA reads as TGTGCCAGCAGTCCGGGCGACAGGGACAAACTGTTTTTT. Translated: CASSPGDRDKLFF.

This clone appeared once. The chain joins TRBV29-1 to TRBJ2-1, with 10 bases fitting TRBD2. CDR1 is SQVTM, CDR2 ANQGSEA, per germline. Losses at the gene ends were 4 bases for V and 0 bases for J; bases not matched to a gene: 12. The CDR3 sequence is 18 residues long. DNA of the CDR3: TGCAGCGTTGTCCGGGGGGGAAGACTAGCGGGCTCCTACAATGAGCAGTTCTTC. Protein: CSVVRGGRLAGSYNEQFF.

Here the CDR3 reads CASSPRDSSTDTQYF. In DNA form, the CDR3 reads TGTGCCAGCAGCCCGCGGGACAGTAGCACAGATACGCAGTATTTT. V and J are TRBV3-1 (or the pseudogene TRBV3-2) and TRBJ2-3, with TRBD1 as a possible D gene (7 bases). Trimming left V 4 bases short and J 0 bases short, with 11 bases between. Germline assignment: CDR1 LGHDT and CDR2 YNNKEL (reference sequence). The CDR3 totals 15 residues.